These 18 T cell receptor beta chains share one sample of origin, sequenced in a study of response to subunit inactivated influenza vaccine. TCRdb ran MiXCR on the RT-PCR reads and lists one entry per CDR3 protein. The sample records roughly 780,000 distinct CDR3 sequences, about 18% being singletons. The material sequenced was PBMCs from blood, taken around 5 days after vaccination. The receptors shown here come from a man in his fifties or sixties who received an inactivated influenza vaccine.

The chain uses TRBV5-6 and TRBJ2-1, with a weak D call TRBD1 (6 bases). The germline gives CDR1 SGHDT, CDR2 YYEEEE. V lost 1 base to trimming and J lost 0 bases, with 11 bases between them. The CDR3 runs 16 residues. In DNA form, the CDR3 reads TGTGCCAGCAGCTTGCGAACAGGGCCCTCCTACAATGAGCAGTTCTTC. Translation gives CASSLRTGPSYNEQFF.

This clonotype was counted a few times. This CDR3 is CASSSPPDQPQHF. In DNA form, the CDR3 reads TGTGCCAGCAGCAGCCCCCCCGATCAGCCCCAGCATTTT. The chain joins TRBV12-3 or TRBV12-4 to TRBJ1-5, with D hard to call. Trimming took off 6 bases at V and 5 bases at J, with 11 bases between the two ends. This CDR3 spans 13 amino acids.

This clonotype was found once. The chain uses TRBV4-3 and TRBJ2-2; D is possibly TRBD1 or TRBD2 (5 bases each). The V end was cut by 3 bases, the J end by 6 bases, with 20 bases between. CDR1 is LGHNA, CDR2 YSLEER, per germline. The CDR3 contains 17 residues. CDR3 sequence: CASSHGLGRTFSGELFF. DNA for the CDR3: TGCGCCAGCAGCCACGGACTGGGACGGACCTTCTCCGGGGAGCTGTTTTTT.

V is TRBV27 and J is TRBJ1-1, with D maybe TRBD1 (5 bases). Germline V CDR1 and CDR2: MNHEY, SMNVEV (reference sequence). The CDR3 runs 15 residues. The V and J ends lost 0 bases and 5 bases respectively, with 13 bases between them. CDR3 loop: CASSLSIKGITEAFF. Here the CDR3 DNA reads TGTGCCAGCAGTTTATCGATTAAGGGGATAACTGAAGCTTTCTTT.

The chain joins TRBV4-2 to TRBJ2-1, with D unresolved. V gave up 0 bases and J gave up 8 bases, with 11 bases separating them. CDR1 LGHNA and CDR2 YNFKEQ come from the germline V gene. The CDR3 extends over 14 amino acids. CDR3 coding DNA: TGTGCCAGCAGCCAAGACGCCCGGGTCGATGAGCAGTTCTTC. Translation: CASSQDARVDEQFF.

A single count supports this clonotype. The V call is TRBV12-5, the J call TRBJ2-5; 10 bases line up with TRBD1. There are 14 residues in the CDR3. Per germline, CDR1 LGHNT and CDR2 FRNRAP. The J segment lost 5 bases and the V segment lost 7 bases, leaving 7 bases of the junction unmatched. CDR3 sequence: CASAGTGVMETQYF. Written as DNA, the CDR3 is TGTGCTAGTGCCGGGACAGGGGTAATGGAGACCCAGTACTTC.

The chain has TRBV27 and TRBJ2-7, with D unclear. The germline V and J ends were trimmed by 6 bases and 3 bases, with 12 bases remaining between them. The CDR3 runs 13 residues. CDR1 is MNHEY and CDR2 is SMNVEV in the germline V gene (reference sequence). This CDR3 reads CASSRRSLYEQYF. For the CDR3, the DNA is TGTGCCAGCAGCAGACGATCCCTCTACGAGCAGTACTTC.

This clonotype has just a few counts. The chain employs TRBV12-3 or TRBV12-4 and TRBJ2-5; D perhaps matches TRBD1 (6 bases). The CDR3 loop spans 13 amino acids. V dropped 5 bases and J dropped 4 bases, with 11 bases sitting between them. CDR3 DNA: TGTGCCAGCAGTATGGACAGTTTAGAGACCCAGTACTTC. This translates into CASSMDSLETQYF.

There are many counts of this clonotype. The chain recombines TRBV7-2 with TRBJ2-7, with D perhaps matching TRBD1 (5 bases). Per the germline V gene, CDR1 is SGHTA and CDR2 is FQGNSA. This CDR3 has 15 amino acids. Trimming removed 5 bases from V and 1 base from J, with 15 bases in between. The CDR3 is CASSISSPGSYEQYF. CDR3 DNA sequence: TGTGCCAGCAGCATTAGTTCGCCAGGGTCCTACGAGCAGTACTTC.

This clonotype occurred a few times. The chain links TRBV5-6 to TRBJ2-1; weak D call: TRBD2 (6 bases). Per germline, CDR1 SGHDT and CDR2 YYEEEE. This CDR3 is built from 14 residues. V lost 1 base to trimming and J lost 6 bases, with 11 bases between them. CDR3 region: CASSLFGSFNEQFF. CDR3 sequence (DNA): TGTGCCAGCAGCTTGTTCGGGAGTTTCAATGAGCAGTTCTTC.

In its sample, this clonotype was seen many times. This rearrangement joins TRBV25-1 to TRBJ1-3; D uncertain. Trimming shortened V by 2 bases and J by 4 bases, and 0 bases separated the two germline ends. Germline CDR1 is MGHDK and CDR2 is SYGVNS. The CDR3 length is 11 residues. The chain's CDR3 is CASSEGNTIYF. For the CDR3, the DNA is TGTGCCAGCAGTGAAGGAAACACCATATATTTT.

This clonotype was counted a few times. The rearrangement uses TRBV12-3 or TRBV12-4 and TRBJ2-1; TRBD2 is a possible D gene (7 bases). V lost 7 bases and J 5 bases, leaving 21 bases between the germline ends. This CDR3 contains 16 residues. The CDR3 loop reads CASTGGTGHQNNEQFF. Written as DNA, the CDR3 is TGTGCCAGCACGGGGGGTACGGGACACCAGAACAATGAGCAGTTCTTC.

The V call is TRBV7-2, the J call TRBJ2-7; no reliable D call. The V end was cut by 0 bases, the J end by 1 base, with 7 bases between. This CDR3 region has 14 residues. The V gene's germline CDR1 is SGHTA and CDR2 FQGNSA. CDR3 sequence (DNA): TGTGCCAGCAGCTTAGCTAGCACGTCCTACGAGCAGTACTTC. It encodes CASSLASTSYEQYF.

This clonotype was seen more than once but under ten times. Here the CDR3 DNA reads TGCGCCAGCAGCGAGCGGTTGAACAATGAGCAGTTCTTC. Its translation is CASSERLNNEQFF. V usage is TRBV10-1 and J usage is TRBJ2-1; TRBD2 might be the D (5 bases). The CDR3 covers 13 residues. Trimming stripped 6 bases from V and 5 bases from J, with 11 bases between. Germline values: CDR1 WNHNN, CDR2 SYGVQD (reference sequence).

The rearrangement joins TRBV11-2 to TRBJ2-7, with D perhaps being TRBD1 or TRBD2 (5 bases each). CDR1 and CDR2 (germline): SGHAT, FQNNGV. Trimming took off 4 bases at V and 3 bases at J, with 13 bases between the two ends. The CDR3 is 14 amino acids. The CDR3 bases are TGTGCCAGCAGCTGGGACCCCAGCGGCTACGAGCAGTACTTC. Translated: CASSWDPSGYEQYF.

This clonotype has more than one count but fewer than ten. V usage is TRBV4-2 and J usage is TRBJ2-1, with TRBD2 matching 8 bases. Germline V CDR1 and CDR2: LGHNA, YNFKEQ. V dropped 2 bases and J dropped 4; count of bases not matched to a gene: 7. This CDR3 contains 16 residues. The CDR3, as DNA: TGTGCCAGCAGCCAAATGGCGGGAGGCACTTACAATGAGCAGTTCTTC. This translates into CASSQMAGGTYNEQFF.

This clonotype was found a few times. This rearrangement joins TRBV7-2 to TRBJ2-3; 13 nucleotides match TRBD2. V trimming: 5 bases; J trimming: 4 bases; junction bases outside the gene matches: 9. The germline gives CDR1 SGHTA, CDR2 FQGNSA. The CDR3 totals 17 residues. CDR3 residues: CASSRLAGGLAPDTQYF. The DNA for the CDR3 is TGTGCCAGCAGCAGACTAGCGGGGGGCCTGGCCCCAGATACGCAGTATTTT.

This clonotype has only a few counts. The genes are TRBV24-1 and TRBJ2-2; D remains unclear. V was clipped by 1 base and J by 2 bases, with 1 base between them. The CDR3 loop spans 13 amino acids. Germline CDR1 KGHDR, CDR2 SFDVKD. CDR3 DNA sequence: TGTGCCACCAGTGATTTCAACACCGGGGAGCTGTTTTTT. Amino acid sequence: CATSDFNTGELFF.